This T cell receptor (beta chain) was captured in a study of blood T cell repertoires in COVID-19. Study-wide context: The United States, Italy and Spain were the sources of the acute and convalescent COVID-19 samples.

The germline CDR1 and CDR2 sequences are LNHDA and SQIVND (reference sequence). This CDR3 contains 14 residues. V dropped 6 bases and J dropped 8; count of bases not matched to a gene: 12. Original methodology: Reference gene primer amplification gave nucleated cell count estimates. Some clones are missing from TCRdb's copy, which holds only in-frame ones; the method was immunoSEQ multiplex PCR. The V and J calls and the clone size are those of that table, but D and trimming were determined from the DNA. The data contain 100,000 to 150,000 clones, approximately 87% of them singletons. The sample taken for sequencing was peripheral blood. The TCR sequence derives from a man aged 45 to 65 with acute or convalescent COVID-19. The genes are TRBV19 and TRBJ1-2, with 7 bases identical to TRBD1. The CDR3 DNA reads as TGTGCCAGTAGACCTTTGACAGGGATTGCCGGCTACACCTTC. It specifies CASRPLTGIAGYTF.